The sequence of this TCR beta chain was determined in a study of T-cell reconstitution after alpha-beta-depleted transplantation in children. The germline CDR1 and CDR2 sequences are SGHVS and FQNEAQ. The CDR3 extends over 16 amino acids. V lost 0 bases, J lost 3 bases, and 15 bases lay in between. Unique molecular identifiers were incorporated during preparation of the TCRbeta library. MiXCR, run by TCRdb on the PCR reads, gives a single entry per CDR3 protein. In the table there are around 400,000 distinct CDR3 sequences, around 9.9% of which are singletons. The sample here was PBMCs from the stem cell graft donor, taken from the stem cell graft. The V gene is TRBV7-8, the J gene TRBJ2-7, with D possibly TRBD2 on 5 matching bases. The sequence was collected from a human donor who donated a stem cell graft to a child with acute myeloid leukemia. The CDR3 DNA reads TGTGCCAGCAGCTTAGCCGGACTTATATCGAACTACGAGCAGTACTTC. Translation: CASSLAGLISNYEQYF. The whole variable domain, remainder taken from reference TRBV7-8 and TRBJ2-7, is GAGVSQSPRYKVAKRGQDVALRCDPISGHVSLFWYQQALGQGPEFLTYFQNEAQLDKSGLPSDRFFAERPEGSVSTLKIQRTQQEDSAVYLCASSLAGLISNYEQYFGPGTRLTVT.